This T cell receptor (beta chain) was found in a study of cytomegalovirus exposure and HLA in healthy donors. This CDR3 contains 14 residues. Germline-derived CDR1 and CDR2 are MNHNS and SASEGT. Broader study findings: Listed as cytomegalovirus-associated were 150 or so TCR beta chains. Segments of the TCR beta V type were, in most cases, productive about 87% or about 30% of the time in an earlier analysis.

Turning to this clone: Its antigen is not known.

Primers: 60 Vbeta forward and 13 Jbeta reverse. Only in-frame clones appear in the TCRdb table, and some are missing; sequencing was by immunoSEQ multiplex PCR. Of around 210,000 clones in the sample, 79% were seen once. This chain uses TRBV6-1 with TRBJ2-5; possible D gene TRBD2, 6 bases. The J call may be incorrect, as the DNA end agrees better with TRBJ2-7. This sequence was found in a male donor in good health and CMV-seropositive. The sequencing input was PBMCs. The CDR3 here is CASHHGGDAYEQYF. The CDR3 nucleotides are TGTGCCAGCCACCACGGAGGGGATGCCTACGAGCAGTACTTC.